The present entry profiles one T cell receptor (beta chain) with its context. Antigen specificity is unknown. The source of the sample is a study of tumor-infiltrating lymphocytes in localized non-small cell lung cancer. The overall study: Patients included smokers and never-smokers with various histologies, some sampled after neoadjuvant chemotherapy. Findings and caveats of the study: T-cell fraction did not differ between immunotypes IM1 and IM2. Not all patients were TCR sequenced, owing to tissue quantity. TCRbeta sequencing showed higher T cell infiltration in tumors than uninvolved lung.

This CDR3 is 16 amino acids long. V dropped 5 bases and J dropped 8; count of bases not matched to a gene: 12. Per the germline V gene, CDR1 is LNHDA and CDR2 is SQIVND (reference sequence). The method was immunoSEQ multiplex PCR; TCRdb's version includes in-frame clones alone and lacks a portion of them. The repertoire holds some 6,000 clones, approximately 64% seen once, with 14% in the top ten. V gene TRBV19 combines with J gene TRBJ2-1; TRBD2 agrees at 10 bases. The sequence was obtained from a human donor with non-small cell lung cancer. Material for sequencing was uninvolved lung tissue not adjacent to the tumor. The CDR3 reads CASSSQAGGRSYEQFF. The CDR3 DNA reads TGTGCCAGTAGTTCCCAAGCGGGAGGGCGATCCTATGAGCAGTTCTTC.